This T cell receptor (beta chain) appears in the sequencing data of a study of blood T cell repertoires in COVID-19. Using immunoSEQ multiplex PCR, the repertoire was profiled, and TCRdb retains in-frame clones only, with some absent. The sample contains about 280,000 clones, roughly 85% of which appear only once. V lost 5 bases, J lost 4 bases, and 17 bases lay in between. CDR1 and CDR2 (germline): MNHEY, SMNVEV (reference sequence). The CDR3 is made up of 15 amino acids. The chain is built from TRBV27 and TRBJ1-2; D might be TRBD1 (5 bases). The receptor was isolated from a man aged 50 to 59 with active or convalescent COVID-19. Specimen: peripheral blood. CDR3 residues: CASSPAFDSPYGYTF. The CDR3 region has the DNA TGTGCCAGCAGTCCCGCATTCGACAGCCCCTATGGCTACACCTTC.